The present T cell receptor (beta chain) was sequenced within a study of T cell repertoires in cytomegalovirus infection. Study summary: TCR beta signatures that were public indicated CMV infection and matching HLA type.

A word on this clonotype: What it binds is not known.

V was pared by 1 base and J by 3 bases, with 5 bases of the junction left unmatched. The CDR3 extends over 15 amino acids. CDR1 and CDR2 (germline): SGHVS, FNYEAQ. TCRdb re-derived calls from the reads in MiXCR, one entry per CDR3 protein. The data contain more than 150,000 distinct CDR3 sequences, about 21% of them singletons. Findings and limits, study-wide: HLA-C-restricted CMV clonotypes gave the most frequent clonotype in two of eight donors. The cumulative frequency of public TCR beta families distinguished individuals who carried CMV together with the relevant HLA.

The origin of this receptor is a human donor in good health (CMV status not recorded). Some clones in this sample may be carry-over from other donors' samples. The gene calls are TRBV7-6 and TRBJ2-5, with 7 nucleotides matching TRBD2. The source material was PBMCs. The CDR3 spells CASSLGSGREETQYF. CDR3 nucleotides: TGTGCCAGCAGCTTAGGTTCGGGGAGGGAAGAGACCCAGTACTTC.